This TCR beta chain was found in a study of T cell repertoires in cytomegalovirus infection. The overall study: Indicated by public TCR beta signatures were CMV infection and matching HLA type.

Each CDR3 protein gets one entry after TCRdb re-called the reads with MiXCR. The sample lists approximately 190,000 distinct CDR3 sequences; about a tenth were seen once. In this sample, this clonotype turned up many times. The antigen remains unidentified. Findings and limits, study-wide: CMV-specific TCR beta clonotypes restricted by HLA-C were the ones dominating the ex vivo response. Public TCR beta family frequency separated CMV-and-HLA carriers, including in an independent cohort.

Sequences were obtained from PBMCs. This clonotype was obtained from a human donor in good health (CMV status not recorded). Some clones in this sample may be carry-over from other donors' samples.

CDR3 protein: CASSLLGTEGGANTDTQYF. Here the CDR3 DNA reads TGTGCCAGCAGTTTATTGGGGACCGAGGGGGGAGCTAACACAGATACGCAGTATTTT. The V and J genes are TRBV28 and TRBJ2-3; D tentatively reads TRBD1 or TRBD2 (6 bases each). V was pared by 1 base and J by 2 bases, with 22 bases between. Germline loops: CDR1 MDHEN, CDR2 SYDVKM. The CDR3 consists of 19 residues.